Included here is one T cell receptor (beta chain) sequence, with context. Using immunoSEQ multiplex PCR, the repertoire was profiled, and TCRdb retains in-frame clones only, with some absent. This repertoire shows more than 250,000 clones, roughly 87% found once; its top ten account for around 5.9%. The data are from a study of blood T cell repertoires in COVID-19. CDR1 and CDR2 from the germline V gene are SGHRS and YFSETQ. The ends lost 4 bases at V and 9 bases at J; junction bases unmatched: 5. This CDR3 has 14 residues. The V and J genes are TRBV5-1 and TRBJ2-3; 13 nucleotides agree with TRBD2. The source material was PBMCs or T cells enriched from blood (not recorded which). This TCR came from a woman in her 30s who had recovered from COVID-19. CDR3 residues: CASSGGTSGVTQYF. CDR3 DNA: TGCGCCAGCAGCGGGGGGACTAGCGGGGTAACGCAGTATTTT.